Sequencing of this T cell receptor (beta chain) was carried out in a study of cytomegalovirus exposure and HLA in healthy donors. Some clones are missing from TCRdb's copy, which holds only in-frame ones; the method was immunoSEQ multiplex PCR. Of fewer than 300,000 clones in the sample, around 89% were seen once. With respect to this clone: Its antigen is still unknown.

Donors were drawn from the 120-subject validation cohort, separate from the roughly 670-subject first cohort. Study-wide results and caveats: Reports credit the classifier with highly specific, highly sensitive diagnosis of cytomegalovirus status.

Germline CDR1 and CDR2: SQVTM and ANQGSEA. Trimming left V 5 bases short and J 0 bases short, with 26 bases between. The CDR3 loop spans 19 amino acids. The receptor was isolated from a woman aged 18-29 years in good health and CMV-seronegative. The chain couples TRBV29-1 to TRBJ2-4, with TRBD2 as a possible D gene (7 bases). Input material: PBMCs. The CDR3 nucleotides are TGCAGCGTTCTCAATTCCTCCCGAGGGGGGGACATAGCCAAAAACATTCAGTACTTC. This translates into CSVLNSSRGGDIAKNIQYF.